Listed below are T cell receptor beta chains from one sample, sequenced in a study of cytomegalovirus exposure and HLA in healthy donors. Libraries were prepared by immunoSEQ multiplex PCR; TCRdb keeps only in-frame clonotypes and omits some of them. The sample contains 180,000 or so clones, roughly 73% of which appear only once. Material: PBMCs. Receptors were obtained from a woman in her 40s in good health and CMV-seropositive. Each CDR3 is given without its conserved first and last residue. Each record gives: J gene, D gene, V gene, CDR3 protein. A D gene is named only where the DNA matches it firmly.

>TRBJ1-2|.|TRBV5-1
ASSLVESGFNYGYT
>TRBJ2-7|TRBD2|TRBV23-1
ASSPTPSGRVFCEQY
>TRBJ2-7|TRBD1|TRBV7-2
ASSQGTGGPYEQY
>TRBJ2-1|TRBD1|TRBV5-1
ASSSPLRRQGSNNEQF
>TRBJ1-2|TRBD1|TRBV29-1
SVGQGYGYT
>TRBJ2-5|.|TRBV7-2
ASSQYSEETQY
>TRBJ2-1|.|TRBV5-1
ASSYSLANSYNEQF
>TRBJ2-7|TRBD2|TRBV15
ATSRDPTSGLYEQY
>TRBJ2-1|TRBD1|TRBV7-6
ASSHRTGRQF
>TRBJ2-7|.|TRBV2
ASSELRGAGNEQY
>TRBJ2-7|.|TRBV19
ASSNRLLRDEQY
>TRBJ1-2|.|TRBV2
ASRDNNYGYT
>TRBJ1-1|.|TRBV27
ASSRRGVETEAF
>TRBJ2-7|TRBD2|TRBV11-3
ASSLGASGSYEQY
>TRBJ2-5|.|TRBV19
ASSIGAGRETQY
>TRBJ1-5|TRBD1|TRBV4-3
ASSQDRAGGSQPQH
>TRBJ1-4|.|TRBV5-3
ARSLYESHREREKLF
>TRBJ2-2|.|TRBV7-3
ASGIPGLYTGELF
>TRBJ1-3|.|TRBV15
ATSRDLTGNTIY
>TRBJ2-4|TRBD1|TRBV19
ASTEWGTTGTKNIQY
>TRBJ1-1|TRBD1|TRBV2
ASSRQGGNTEAF
>TRBJ2-2|TRBD2|TRBV11-2
ASSPRTSGNTGELF
>TRBJ2-5|TRBD2|TRBV6-5
ASSSPGLAGETQY
>TRBJ1-2|.|TRBV2
ASSLQGNYGYT
>TRBJ2-5|TRBD1|TRBV11-3
ASSLRQGQQETQY